The next 6 T cell receptor beta chains were all read from a single sample in a study of cytomegalovirus exposure and HLA in healthy donors (dated by TCRdb to 2016 to 2017). The method was the immunoSEQ multiplex PCR assay. For the multiplex PCR, a mixture combining 60 forward primers for TCR Vbeta segments and 13 reverse primers for TCR Jbeta segments was used. As stored in TCRdb, this immuneACCESS dataset retains in-frame rearrangements with V and J assigned. A fraction of the clones does not appear; measured against another copy, unresolved V genes explain less than half of the discrepancy, and the remainder lacks a known reason. The sample contains around 200,000 clones, 65% to 90% of them found a single time. In total, the top ten clones hold around 1.2% of the sample. The sequenced material came from PBMCs. All receptors derive from a girl aged 2 to 9 in good health and CMV-seropositive.

This chain connects TRBV27 to TRBJ2-7; D may be TRBD2 (7 bases). V was clipped by 3 bases and J by 3 bases, with 15 bases between them. CDR1 is MNHEY, CDR2 SMNVEV, per germline (reference sequence). This CDR3 contains 15 residues. The CDR3 spells CASSFLGAGVYEQYF. As DNA, the CDR3 is TGTGCCAGCAGTTTTTTGGGGGCGGGGGTCTACGAGCAGTACTTC.

V and J are TRBV7-8 and TRBJ2-1, with D possibly matching TRBD2 (5 bases). CDR1 and CDR2 (germline): SGHVS, FQNEAQ. CDR3 length: 15 amino acids. With 5 bases removed from V and 0 bases from J, the gap between germline ends came to 11 bases. The CDR3 DNA reads TGTGCCAGCAGCCATCGGGAACACTCCTACAATGAGCAGTTCTTC. Encoded protein: CASSHREHSYNEQFF.

The genes are TRBV5-1 and TRBJ2-3; a weak D match, TRBD2 (7 bases). Looked up from germline, CDR1 is SGHRS and CDR2 is YFSETQ. The CDR3 has 15 residues. Trimming pared 7 bases from V and 2 bases from J, leaving 17 bases between. The CDR3 protein is CASAYFRGATDTQYF. Written as DNA, the CDR3 is TGCGCCAGCGCTTACTTTCGGGGGGCCACAGATACGCAGTATTTT.

This chain links TRBV5-1 with TRBJ2-3; maybe TRBD1 (6 bases). Trimming took off 0 bases at V and 2 bases at J, with 7 bases between the two ends. Germline V gene data show CDR1 as SGHRS and CDR2 as YFSETQ. This CDR3 contains 14 residues. This CDR3 is CASSLGGPTDTQYF. CDR3 nucleotide sequence: TGCGCCAGCAGCTTGGGGGGGCCCACAGATACGCAGTATTTT.

The rearrangement joins TRBV11-2 to TRBJ2-1; D gene ambiguous. The V end was cut by 1 base, the J end by 0 bases, with 7 bases between. This CDR3 comprises 15 residues. In germline, CDR1 is SGHAT, CDR2 FQNNGV. CDR3 in amino acids: CASSLVVSSYNEQFF. CDR3 coding DNA: TGTGCCAGCAGCTTAGTCGTGAGCTCCTACAATGAGCAGTTCTTC.

The chain carries TRBV7-3 and TRBJ2-2; D possibly corresponds to TRBD1 (6 bases). Trimming shortened V by 2 bases and J by 5 bases, and 9 bases separated the two germline ends. There are 14 residues in the CDR3. CDR1 is SGHTA, CDR2 FQGTGA, per germline. CDR3 protein: CASSLPGATGELFF. In DNA, the CDR3 is TGTGCCAGCAGCTTACCAGGGGCAACCGGGGAGCTGTTTTTT.